The 3 T cell receptor beta chains presented below share a single source sample, sequenced in a study of blood T cell repertoires in COVID-19. Repertoires were generated with immunoSEQ multiplex PCR, while TCRdb's copy carries only in-frame clones and drops some. The profile covers about 220,000 clones, with roughly 80% appearing a single time and approximately 5.3% taken by the ten largest. The sample consisted of peripheral blood. Receptors originate from a human donor in a cohort sampled during active COVID-19.

This chain joins TRBV5-6 and TRBJ2-5; TRBD1 agrees at 9 bases. The CDR3 is made up of 14 amino acids. Germline trimming cut 4 bases from V and 4 bases from J; bases unmatched to any gene: 5. CDR1 and CDR2 (germline): SGHDT, YYEEEE. In nucleotides, the CDR3 is TGTGCCAGCAGCACCGGGACAGGGACAGAGACCCAGTACTTC. Residues: CASSTGTGTETQYF. Looking up the rest from reference TRBV5-6 and TRBJ2-5 gives the full variable domain: DAGVTQSPTHLIKTRGQQVTLRCSPKSGHDTVSWYQQALGQGPQFIFQYYEEEERQRGNFPDRFSGHQFPNYSSELNVNALLLGDSALYLCASSTGTGTETQYFGPGTRLLVL.

The chain is built from TRBV9 and TRBJ2-1, with 14 bases aligning to TRBD2. The CDR3 totals 16 residues. Germline lookup yields CDR1 SGDLS and CDR2 YYNGEE. Germline trimming cut 4 bases from V and 6 bases from J; bases unmatched to any gene: 6. The CDR3 spells CASSTRLAGGVNEQFF. The DNA for the CDR3 is TGTGCCAGCAGCACCCGACTAGCGGGAGGGGTCAATGAGCAGTTCTTC.

The J gene is TRBJ1-3, the V gene TRBV2; no clear D. The germline V gene has CDR1 SNHLY and CDR2 FYNNEI. V was trimmed by 8 bases and J by 6 bases, leaving 20 bases between them. The CDR3 covers 15 residues. The CDR3 loop reads CASPLPGRGLNTIYF. CDR3 DNA: TGTGCCAGCCCCCTACCGGGGAGAGGTTTAAACACCATATATTTT.